The text below deals with one T cell receptor (beta chain). The data originate from a study of blood T cell repertoires in COVID-19. Study in general: The United States, Italy and Spain were the sources of the acute and convalescent COVID-19 samples. PBMCs, B-cell-depleted T cells, or T cells were the source of the cDNA or gDNA that made up the material.

CDR1 is MGHRA, CDR2 YSYEKL, per germline. The V and J ends lost 3 bases and 7 bases respectively, with 5 bases between them. This CDR3 is built from 11 residues. Per the original methods: Estimates of nucleated cell counts were drawn from the amplification of reference gene primers. Libraries were prepared by immunoSEQ multiplex PCR; TCRdb keeps only in-frame clonotypes and omits some of them. That table gives V, J and clone size, and the DNA gave D and trimming. This table holds some 160,000 clones, more than 80% found once. The sequenced material came from peripheral blood. This chain uses TRBV4-1 with TRBJ2-3; D gene ambiguous. This receptor was identified in a man aged 55-75 years with acute or convalescent COVID-19. CDR3 protein: CASSHSHTQYF. The DNA of the CDR3 is TGCGCCAGCAGCCACTCCCATACGCAGTATTTT.